Described below is a single T cell receptor beta chain sequence and its context. The target antigen is unknown. The data stem from a study of cytomegalovirus exposure and HLA in healthy donors. Regarding the study as a whole: With high specificity and sensitivity, the classifier reportedly diagnosed cytomegalovirus status. Presence/absence analyses treated sequencing depth as roughly uniform across donors.

PCR amplification relied on 60 Vbeta primers (plus 13 Jbeta primers). Original handling: In a later analysis, some 10 million of 75 million to 85 million unique beta chains occurred in at least two donors. Clones were sequenced by immunoSEQ multiplex PCR, and TCRdb holds only the in-frame ones, with some missing. For V, J and clone size, that table is used; D and trimming come from the DNA. Among around 31,000 clones listed, approximately 87% were seen once. Source material: PBMCs. The receptor's source is a boy aged 5-17 years in good health and CMV-seronegative.

The CDR3 bases are TGTGCCAGCAGCTTCGGACAGGGGTTTTCGTCTAATGAAAAACTGTTTTTT. Encoded protein: CASSFGQGFSSNEKLFF. The chain couples TRBV7-6 to TRBJ1-4; 9 bases align to TRBD1. The CDR3 consists of 17 residues. Unmatched junction bases numbered 8, after V lost 3 bases and J lost 3 bases. Looked up from germline, CDR1 is SGHVS and CDR2 is FNYEAQ.